Below, 22 T cell receptor beta chains from the same sample are listed, as sequenced in a study of T cells expressing NK-cell markers. TCRdb re-called the 5' RACE reads; every CDR3 protein appears as one record, without DNA. This listing includes around 180,000 distinct CDR3 sequences. Sequencing input: blood T cells: a sorted CD56 or NKG2C T cell subset, CD4+ or CD8+ T cells, or bulk PBMC T cells (not recorded which). Every receptor here comes from a man between 18 and 69 years old in good health.

This chain uses TRBV6-6 with TRBJ2-2; checking the TCRdb D call of TRBD1 is not possible without DNA. This CDR3 spans 12 amino acids. Germline loops: CDR1 MNHNY, CDR2 SVGAGI (reference sequence). CDR3 in amino acids: CASRQGPGELFF.

The chain is built from TRBV4-1 and TRBJ2-1; without DNA, the TCRdb call of TRBD1 cannot be checked. The CDR3 runs 17 residues. Germline V gives CDR1 MGHRA, CDR2 YSYEKL. This CDR3 is CASSQSGDQSSYNEQFF.

The genes are TRBV6-1 and TRBJ2-1; TCRdb indicates TRBD2, and absent DNA this call remains unverified. Germline V gene lookup returns CDR1 MNHNS and CDR2 SASEGT. CDR3 length: 14 amino acids. The CDR3: CASHTAGEYNEQFF.

The rearrangement links TRBV5-1 to TRBJ1-1; TCRdb calls TRBD1, which cannot be checked without DNA. Germline CDR1 SGHRS, CDR2 YFSETQ. This CDR3 comprises 15 residues. The CDR3 region is CASSPRTGENTEAFF.

J is TRBJ2-1 and V is TRBV5-1; TCRdb indicates TRBD1, and absent DNA this call remains unverified. Germline V gene lookup returns CDR1 SGHRS and CDR2 YFSETQ. The CDR3 spans 14 residues. The CDR3 here is CASSLTGVLYEQFF.

This rearrangement joins TRBV6-1 to TRBJ2-1; TCRdb reports TRBD2, a call that lacks DNA to check it against. CDR1 and CDR2 from the germline V gene are MNHNS and SASEGT. The CDR3 sequence is 17 residues long. The CDR3 spells CASSEPSGGRFYNEQFF.

This chain joins TRBV6-6 and TRBJ2-1; TCRdb reports TRBD2, a call that lacks DNA to check it against. The CDR3 spans 17 residues. CDR1 is MNHNY and CDR2 is SVGAGI in the germline V gene (reference sequence). CDR3 sequence: CASRSPQAGVTYNEQFF.

The rearrangement links TRBV6-5 to TRBJ2-1; TCRdb outputs TRBD1, but without DNA this stays unchecked. This CDR3 comprises 15 residues. The V gene's germline CDR1 is MNHEY and CDR2 SVGAGI. The CDR3 loop is CASSYSGAVWYEQFF.

V and J are TRBV9 and TRBJ2-5; the D gene TCRdb calls, TRBD1, cannot be checked with no DNA. The CDR3 is 16 residues long. Per the germline V gene, CDR1 is SGDLS and CDR2 is YYNGEE. The CDR3 protein is CASSVAGGALQETQYF. Combining the CDR3 with reference TRBV9 and TRBJ2-5 gives the whole variable domain DSGVTQTPKHLITATGQRVTLRCSPRSGDLSVYWYQQSLDQGLQFLIQYYNGEERAKGNILERFSAQQFPDLHSELNLSSLELGDSALYFCASSVAGGALQETQYFGPGTRLLVL.

CDR3: CATRRQGLDTEAFF. This rearrangement joins TRBV15 to TRBJ1-1; TCRdb names TRBD1, which stays unverified in the absence of DNA. This CDR3 comprises 14 residues. The germline V gene encodes CDR1 LNHNV and CDR2 YYDKDF (reference sequence).

The chain employs TRBV19 and TRBJ2-3. This CDR3 region has 15 residues. CDR1 LNHDA and CDR2 SQIVND come from the germline V gene (reference sequence). CDR3 loop: CASSILIMSPDTQYF.

The CDR3 sequence: CASSSGIGWTGELFF. The rearrangement uses TRBV28 and TRBJ2-2; TCRdb returns TRBD1, unconfirmable since there is no DNA. The CDR3 covers 15 residues. Germline CDR1 MDHEN, CDR2 SYDVKM. The whole variable domain, filled in from reference TRBV28 and TRBJ2-2, reads DVKVTQSSRYLVKRTGEKVFLECVQDMDHENMFWYRQDPGLGLRLIYFSYDVKMKEKGDIPEGYSVSREKKERFSLILESASTNQTSMYLCASSSGIGWTGELFFGEGSRLTVL.

The chain combines TRBV20-1 with TRBJ2-1; TCRdb proposes TRBD1, but this gene call is untestable without DNA. The CDR3 spans 14 residues. The germline V gene has CDR1 DFQATT and CDR2 SNEGSKA (reference sequence). The chain's CDR3 is CSAVGQGDFNEQFF.

This chain joins TRBV2 and TRBJ1-5; the TCRdb D gene call, TRBD1, has no DNA to confirm it. The germline CDR1 and CDR2 sequences are SNHLY and FYNNEI. This CDR3 is built from 15 residues. CDR3 amino acids: CASRPYTGGNQPQHF.

V usage is TRBV28 and J usage is TRBJ2-5; as DNA is missing, the TRBD2 call by TCRdb cannot be tested. Germline CDR1 MDHEN, CDR2 SYDVKM. This CDR3 has 16 residues. CDR3 sequence: CASSPGTSGGAETQYF. Looking up the rest from reference TRBV28 and TRBJ2-5 gives the full variable domain: DVKVTQSSRYLVKRTGEKVFLECVQDMDHENMFWYRQDPGLGLRLIYFSYDVKMKEKGDIPEGYSVSREKKERFSLILESASTNQTSMYLCASSPGTSGGAETQYFGPGTRLLVL.

This rearrangement joins TRBV5-1 to TRBJ2-3; TCRdb proposes TRBD2, but this gene call is untestable without DNA. This CDR3 has 18 residues. The germline CDR1 and CDR2 sequences are SGHRS and YFSETQ. The CDR3 sequence is CASSLEGLAGWSTDTQYF.

V gene TRBV5-4 combines with J gene TRBJ2-1. The germline CDR1 and CDR2 sequences are SGHNT and YYREEE (reference sequence). This CDR3 has 11 residues. CDR3 loop: CASSFVTEQFF. Filled out from reference TRBV5-4 and TRBJ2-1, the complete variable domain reads ETGVTQSPTHLIKTRGQQVTLRCSSQSGHNTVSWYQQALGQGPQFIFQYYREEENGRGNFPPRFSGLQFPNYSSELNVNALELDDSALYLCASSFVTEQFFGPGTRLTVL.

This chain connects TRBV10-2 to TRBJ2-7; without DNA, the TCRdb call of TRBD1 cannot be checked. CDR1 and CDR2 (germline): WSHSY, SAAADI. The CDR3 contains 15 residues. The CDR3 spells CASSGRGKSSYEQYF.

CDR3 residues: CASSQELAGHNEQFF. V is TRBV4-2 and J is TRBJ2-1; the TRBD2 assignment by TCRdb is unverifiable without DNA. Germline-derived CDR1 and CDR2 are LGHNA and YNFKEQ. This CDR3 spans 15 amino acids.

V usage is TRBV7-2 and J usage is TRBJ1-4. In germline, CDR1 is SGHTA, CDR2 FQGNSA. The CDR3 length is 14 residues. The CDR3 spells CASSLAGNDEKLFF.

This chain links TRBV5-5 with TRBJ1-4; lacking DNA, the TRBD1 call made by TCRdb goes unchecked. Germline loops: CDR1 SGHKS, CDR2 YYEKEE (reference sequence). The CDR3 runs 15 residues. The CDR3 loop is CASSTTGGERKKLFF.

Here the CDR3 reads CASPPAGLAGLNEQFF. The chain uses TRBV7-9 and TRBJ2-1; TCRdb calls TRBD2, which cannot be checked without DNA. This CDR3 spans 16 amino acids. The germline CDR1 and CDR2 sequences are SEHNR and FQNEAQ (reference sequence).